This TCR beta chain appears in the sequencing data of a study of shared clonotypes between healthy human individuals. Germline V CDR1 and CDR2: KGHSH, LQKENI. V gave up 6 bases and J gave up 2 bases; unmatched junction bases: 8. The CDR3 is made up of 16 amino acids. General study results and limits: Clonotype sharing among donors likely depends on sequencing depth.

A remark on this clone: Its specificity is not known.

Repertoires were generated with immunoSEQ multiplex PCR, while TCRdb's copy carries only in-frame clones and drops some. Of 850,000 to 1,100,000 clones in the sample, 60% to 85% were seen once. The chain carries TRBV18 and TRBJ1-5; 9 bases fit TRBD1. The sequencing input was memory CD4+ T cells from PBMCs. As to subset: CD45RA-negative fraction. The TCR comes from a man aged 18 to 30 in good health. Some clones in this sample may be carry-over from other donors' samples. The CDR3 nucleotides read TGTGCCAGCTCCTCCCACCGGACAGGGGGCAATCAGCCCCAGCATTTT. Protein: CASSSHRTGGNQPQHF.